This T cell receptor beta chain was sequenced in a study of tumor-infiltrating lymphocytes in primary liver carcinoma. The study, taken as a whole, reports: Present in all five tumor regions were only about 7-25% of the top clones. Tumors significantly exceeded blood in top-250-clone fraction (p = 0.039).

The CDR3 contains 15 residues. Looked up from germline, CDR1 is GTSNPN and CDR2 is SVGIG (reference sequence). Reverse transcription of approximately 0.55 ug total RNA with a constant-region primer produced TCR beta cDNA. Slightly modified ARM-PCR served as the procedure for the TCR beta libraries. These libraries came from three rounds of nested multiplex PCR. Rounds one and two of PCR, each of approximately 11 cycles, were primed with TRBV1-TRBV30 forward primers and a C-beta reverse primer. One entry per CDR3 protein, called by TCRdb with MiXCR from the multiplex PCR reads. Among about 60,000 distinct CDR3 sequences, 71% were seen once, and the ten largest hold 40%. Co-extracted RNA and DNA came from roughly 20-30 mg of unsorted bulk tissue. Surgical resection was used to treat these primary liver carcinoma patients. Concerning this clonotype: No antigen is known for it. At one end the junction does not follow the germline gene, possibly because of a read error.

The sequenced material came from liver tumor tissue from sampling region 4. This sample's subset: tumor region T4, right-lateral pole. The chain uses TRBV30 and TRBJ1-2; unclear D gene. The source is a man aged 40-50 years with primary liver carcinoma and hepatitis B virus infection. The CDR3 DNA sequence: TGTGCTTGGAGTGTCGGGTGGAAGGGTATCAACGGCTACACCTTC. Its translation is CAWSVGWKGINGYTF.